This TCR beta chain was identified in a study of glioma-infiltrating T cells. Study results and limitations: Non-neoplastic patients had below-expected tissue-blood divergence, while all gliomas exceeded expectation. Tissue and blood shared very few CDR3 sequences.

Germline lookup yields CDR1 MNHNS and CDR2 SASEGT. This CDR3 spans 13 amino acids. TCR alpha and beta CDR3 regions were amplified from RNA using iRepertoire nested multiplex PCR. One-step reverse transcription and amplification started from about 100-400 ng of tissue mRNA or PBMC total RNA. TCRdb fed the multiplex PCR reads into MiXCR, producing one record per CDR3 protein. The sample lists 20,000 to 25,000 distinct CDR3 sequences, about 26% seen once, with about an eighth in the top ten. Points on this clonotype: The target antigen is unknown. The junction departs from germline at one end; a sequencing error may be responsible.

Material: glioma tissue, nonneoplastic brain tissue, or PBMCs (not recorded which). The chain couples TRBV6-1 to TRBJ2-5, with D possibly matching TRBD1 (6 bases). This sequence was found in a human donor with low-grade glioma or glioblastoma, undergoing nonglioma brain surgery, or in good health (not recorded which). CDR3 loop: CASSPRQEETRYF. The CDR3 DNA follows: TGTGCCAGCTCACCCCGACAGGAAGAGACCCGGTACTTC.